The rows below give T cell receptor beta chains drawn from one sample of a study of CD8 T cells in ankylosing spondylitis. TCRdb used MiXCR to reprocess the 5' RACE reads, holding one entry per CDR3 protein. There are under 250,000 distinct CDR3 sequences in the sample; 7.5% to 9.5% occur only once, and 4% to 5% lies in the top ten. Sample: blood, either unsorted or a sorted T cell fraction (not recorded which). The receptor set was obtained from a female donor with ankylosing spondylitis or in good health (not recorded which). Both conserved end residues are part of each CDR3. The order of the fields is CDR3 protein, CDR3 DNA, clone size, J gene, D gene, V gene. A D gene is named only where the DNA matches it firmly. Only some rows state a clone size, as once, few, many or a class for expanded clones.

cdr3_aa: CSANRGRPGLMSRTEAFF; cdr3_nt: TGCAGTGCTAATAGGGGGCGACCAGGGTTAATGAGTCGGACTGAAGCTTTCTTT; clone_size: many; j_call: TRBJ1-1; d_call: TRBD1; v_call: TRBV20-1
cdr3_aa: CASSTGQSRYYGYTF; cdr3_nt: TGTGCCAGCAGCACCGGACAATCCCGCTACTATGGCTACACCTTC; clone_size: many; j_call: TRBJ1-2; d_call: .; v_call: TRBV7-2
cdr3_aa: CASGPTGGDTQYF; cdr3_nt: TGTGCTAGTGGACCGACAGGTGGAGATACGCAGTATTTT; clone_size: .; j_call: TRBJ2-3; d_call: .; v_call: TRBV12-5
cdr3_aa: CASSSGQSTGELFF; cdr3_nt: TGTGCCAGCAGCTCCGGACAGTCCACCGGGGAGCTGTTTTTT; clone_size: many; j_call: TRBJ2-2; d_call: .; v_call: TRBV7-7
cdr3_aa: CASSAPETSGSYNEQFF; cdr3_nt: TGTGCCAGCAGCGCCCCTGAGACTAGCGGAAGCTACAATGAGCAGTTCTTC; clone_size: few; j_call: TRBJ2-1; d_call: TRBD2; v_call: TRBV9
cdr3_aa: CASSQDEGYYEQYF; cdr3_nt: TGCGCCAGCAGCCAAGATGAAGGTTACTACGAGCAGTACTTC; clone_size: many; j_call: TRBJ2-7; d_call: .; v_call: TRBV4-3
cdr3_aa: CSAPRQTEAFF; cdr3_nt: TGCAGTGCTCCCAGACAGACTGAAGCTTTCTTT; clone_size: many; j_call: TRBJ1-1; d_call: .; v_call: TRBV20-1
cdr3_aa: CASSVSENQPQHF; cdr3_nt: TGTGCCAGCAGCGTGTCAGAGAATCAGCCCCAGCATTTT; clone_size: many; j_call: TRBJ1-5; d_call: .; v_call: TRBV6-2/TRBV6-3
cdr3_aa: CASRRDLNTGELFF; cdr3_nt: TGTGCCAGCAGACGGGACCTCAACACCGGGGAGCTGTTTTTT; clone_size: few; j_call: TRBJ2-2; d_call: .; v_call: TRBV7-7
cdr3_aa: CASSYGQIAQNTEAFF; cdr3_nt: TGTGCCAGCAGTTACGGGCAGATCGCTCAGAACACTGAAGCTTTCTTT; clone_size: few; j_call: TRBJ1-1; d_call: .; v_call: TRBV6-2/TRBV6-3
cdr3_aa: CATRGLAVDEQFF; cdr3_nt: TGTGCCACGCGGGGACTAGCGGTGGATGAGCAGTTCTTC; clone_size: many; j_call: TRBJ2-1; d_call: TRBD2; v_call: TRBV2
cdr3_aa: CSAVNLRLSNYGYTF; cdr3_nt: TGCAGTGCTGTAAATTTAAGGCTGTCTAACTATGGCTACACCTTC; clone_size: many; j_call: TRBJ1-2; d_call: .; v_call: TRBV20-1
cdr3_aa: CASSYDRGLAKNIQYF; cdr3_nt: TGTGCCAGCAGTTACGACAGAGGCTTAGCCAAAAACATTCAGTACTTC; clone_size: many; j_call: TRBJ2-4; d_call: .; v_call: TRBV27
cdr3_aa: CASSYSTGLINEKLFF; cdr3_nt: TGTGCCAGCAGTTACTCGACGGGACTGATTAATGAAAAACTGTTTTTT; clone_size: many; j_call: TRBJ1-4; d_call: .; v_call: TRBV6-5
cdr3_aa: CASSEAFGQDEQYF; cdr3_nt: TGTGCCAGCAGTGAAGCTTTCGGGCAGGACGAGCAGTACTTC; clone_size: few; j_call: TRBJ2-7; d_call: .; v_call: TRBV6-1
cdr3_aa: CASSHRTGANEQYF; cdr3_nt: TGTGCCAGCAGCCACCGTACAGGGGCTAACGAGCAGTACTTC; clone_size: .; j_call: TRBJ2-7; d_call: TRBD1; v_call: TRBV11-3
cdr3_aa: CASSPVRPSAGELFF; cdr3_nt: TGCGCCAGCAGCCCGGTTCGGCCTAGCGCCGGGGAGCTGTTTTTT; clone_size: many; j_call: TRBJ2-2; d_call: .; v_call: TRBV5-1
cdr3_aa: CASSLGGEITQYF; cdr3_nt: TGTGCCAGCAGCTTAGGCGGGGAGATCACGCAGTATTTT; clone_size: few; j_call: TRBJ2-3; d_call: .; v_call: TRBV7-2
cdr3_aa: CASTVDGNTEAFF; cdr3_nt: TGTGCCAGCACTGTAGACGGGAACACTGAAGCTTTCTTT; clone_size: many; j_call: TRBJ1-1; d_call: .; v_call: TRBV6-2/TRBV6-3
cdr3_aa: CASNGQGSDNNQPQHF; cdr3_nt: TGTGCCAGTAACGGGCAGGGCAGCGATAATAATCAGCCCCAGCATTTT; clone_size: .; j_call: TRBJ1-5; d_call: .; v_call: TRBV19
cdr3_aa: CASSPHANEQFF; cdr3_nt: TGTGCCAGTAGTCCACACGCCAATGAGCAGTTCTTC; clone_size: many; j_call: TRBJ2-1; d_call: .; v_call: TRBV19
cdr3_aa: CASSENQETQYF; cdr3_nt: TGCGCCAGCAGTGAGAATCAAGAGACCCAGTACTTC; clone_size: many; j_call: TRBJ2-5; d_call: .; v_call: TRBV10-2
cdr3_aa: CASTRPGEETQYF; cdr3_nt: TGTGCCAGCACCAGACCAGGGGAAGAGACCCAGTACTTC; clone_size: many; j_call: TRBJ2-5; d_call: .; v_call: TRBV7-9
cdr3_aa: CASSFRGGKEYGYTF; cdr3_nt: TGTGCCAGCAGTTTTCGTGGGGGCAAGGAGTATGGCTACACCTTC; clone_size: many; j_call: TRBJ1-2; d_call: .; v_call: TRBV27
cdr3_aa: CASSLVRAGETQYF; cdr3_nt: TGTGCCAGCAGTTTAGTCAGGGCGGGGGAGACCCAGTACTTC; clone_size: many; j_call: TRBJ2-5; d_call: .; v_call: TRBV28
cdr3_aa: CASRRRGKGYTEQFF; cdr3_nt: TGTGCCAGCCGCAGACGGGGAAAGGGCTACACTGAGCAGTTCTTC; clone_size: once; j_call: TRBJ2-1; d_call: .; v_call: TRBV12-3/TRBV12-4
cdr3_aa: CASSPMGQSNQPQHF; cdr3_nt: TGTGCCAGCAGCCCTATGGGACAGAGCAATCAGCCCCAGCATTTT; clone_size: .; j_call: TRBJ1-5; d_call: TRBD1; v_call: TRBV4-2
cdr3_aa: CASSLRLLNEQFF; cdr3_nt: TGTGCCAGCAGCCTGCGACTTCTCAATGAGCAGTTCTTC; clone_size: many; j_call: TRBJ2-1; d_call: .; v_call: TRBV7-9
cdr3_aa: CASSRGSPPKETQYF; cdr3_nt: TGTGCCAGCAGCCGCGGATCCCCCCCGAAGGAGACCCAGTACTTC; clone_size: many; j_call: TRBJ2-5; d_call: .; v_call: TRBV12-3/TRBV12-4
cdr3_aa: CASKGNTEAFF; cdr3_nt: TGCGCCAGCAAGGGGAACACTGAAGCTTTCTTT; clone_size: .; j_call: TRBJ1-1; d_call: .; v_call: TRBV5-1
cdr3_aa: CASSIRERYNEQFF; cdr3_nt: TGTGCCAGTAGTATCCGGGAGAGGTACAATGAGCAGTTCTTC; clone_size: many; j_call: TRBJ2-1; d_call: .; v_call: TRBV19
cdr3_aa: CASSLEAPSEAFF; cdr3_nt: TGTGCCAGCAGCTTAGAGGCACCTTCTGAAGCTTTCTTT; clone_size: many; j_call: TRBJ1-1; d_call: .; v_call: TRBV7-9
cdr3_aa: CASGKKDGIGYTF; cdr3_nt: TGTGCCAGCGGGAAAAAGGACGGGATAGGCTACACCTTC; clone_size: many; j_call: TRBJ1-2; d_call: .; v_call: TRBV25-1
cdr3_aa: CASSHGVVNTEAFF; cdr3_nt: TGTGCCAGCAGCCACGGGGTCGTGAACACTGAAGCTTTCTTT; clone_size: many; j_call: TRBJ1-1; d_call: .; v_call: TRBV3-1
cdr3_aa: CASSLVEGAEAFF; cdr3_nt: TGTGCCAGCAGTTTAGTCGAGGGGGCGGAAGCTTTCTTT; clone_size: many; j_call: TRBJ1-1; d_call: TRBD1; v_call: TRBV12-3/TRBV12-4
cdr3_aa: CAWRDVYGGELFF; cdr3_nt: TGTGCCTGGCGGGACGTCTATGGCGGGGAGCTGTTTTTT; clone_size: many; j_call: TRBJ2-2; d_call: .; v_call: TRBV30
cdr3_aa: CASSLGTVASGPLTSTDTQYF; cdr3_nt: TGTGCCAGCAGCTTAGGAACGGTAGCTAGCGGGCCCCTCACCAGCACAGATACGCAGTATTTT; clone_size: many; j_call: TRBJ2-3; d_call: TRBD2; v_call: TRBV11-1
cdr3_aa: CSVLISTGPGGEKLFF; cdr3_nt: TGCAGCGTCCTCATCAGCACGGGCCCTGGAGGGGAAAAACTGTTTTTT; clone_size: many; j_call: TRBJ1-4; d_call: .; v_call: TRBV29-1
cdr3_aa: CATSRDRLAGGETQYF; cdr3_nt: TGTGCCACCAGCAGAGATCGGCTAGCCGGGGGTGAGACCCAGTACTTC; clone_size: many; j_call: TRBJ2-5; d_call: .; v_call: TRBV15
cdr3_aa: CSARDRRTMGDTQYF; cdr3_nt: TGCAGTGCTAGAGACCGCCGAACTATGGGAGATACGCAGTATTTT; clone_size: few; j_call: TRBJ2-3; d_call: .; v_call: TRBV20-1
cdr3_aa: CSGLAGASGSYEQYF; cdr3_nt: TGCAGTGGGCTGGCGGGAGCATCCGGCTCCTACGAGCAGTACTTC; clone_size: many; j_call: TRBJ2-7; d_call: TRBD2; v_call: TRBV20-1
cdr3_aa: CASSEARGKAPQHF; cdr3_nt: TGTGCCAGCAGTGAAGCCAGGGGAAAGGCGCCCCAGCATTTT; clone_size: many; j_call: TRBJ1-5; d_call: .; v_call: TRBV6-1
cdr3_aa: CASGSDLQDGYTF; cdr3_nt: TGTGCCAGTGGATCAGACCTCCAGGATGGCTACACCTTC; clone_size: many; j_call: TRBJ1-2; d_call: .; v_call: TRBV6-1
cdr3_aa: CASSYWEGSYGYTF; cdr3_nt: TGTGCCAGCAGTTACTGGGAAGGAAGCTATGGCTACACCTTC; clone_size: many; j_call: TRBJ1-2; d_call: .; v_call: TRBV6-5
cdr3_aa: CASSLQQGISDEQYF; cdr3_nt: TGTGCCAGCAGCTTACAACAGGGGATTAGCGACGAGCAGTACTTC; clone_size: many; j_call: TRBJ2-7; d_call: TRBD1; v_call: TRBV11-2
cdr3_aa: CAILDRGFGGYTF; cdr3_nt: TGTGCCATCTTGGACAGGGGTTTCGGTGGCTACACCTTC; clone_size: many; j_call: TRBJ1-2; d_call: TRBD1; v_call: TRBV10-3
cdr3_aa: CASSLEGRGTDTQYF; cdr3_nt: TGCGCCAGCAGCTTGGAAGGGAGGGGCACAGATACGCAGTATTTT; clone_size: many; j_call: TRBJ2-3; d_call: TRBD2; v_call: TRBV5-1
cdr3_aa: CASSLGTGGGQPQHF; cdr3_nt: TGTGCCAGCAGCCTAGGGACAGGGGGCGGTCAGCCCCAGCATTTT; clone_size: .; j_call: TRBJ1-5; d_call: TRBD1; v_call: TRBV7-9
cdr3_aa: CASSHPRETQYF; cdr3_nt: TGTGCCAGTAGTCACCCTCGAGAGACCCAGTACTTC; clone_size: few; j_call: TRBJ2-5; d_call: .; v_call: TRBV19
cdr3_aa: CASSPGTSTQETQYF; cdr3_nt: TGTGCCAGCAGCCCCGGGACTAGCACACAAGAGACCCAGTACTTC; clone_size: .; j_call: TRBJ2-5; d_call: TRBD2; v_call: TRBV7-9
cdr3_aa: CSAETGGDEQYF; cdr3_nt: TGCAGCGCTGAGACAGGCGGTGACGAGCAGTACTTC; clone_size: many; j_call: TRBJ2-7; d_call: .; v_call: TRBV29-1
cdr3_aa: CASSPGGTSTDTQYF; cdr3_nt: TGTGCCAGCTCACCTGGGGGAACTAGCACAGATACGCAGTATTTT; clone_size: .; j_call: TRBJ2-3; d_call: .; v_call: TRBV18
cdr3_aa: CASSQATVNTGELFF; cdr3_nt: TGCGCCAGCAGCCAGGCAACAGTGAACACCGGGGAGCTGTTTTTT; clone_size: many; j_call: TRBJ2-2; d_call: .; v_call: TRBV4-3
cdr3_aa: CASRGAGLGNTIYF; cdr3_nt: TGTGCCAGCCGGGGGGCGGGACTTGGAAACACCATATATTTT; clone_size: many; j_call: TRBJ1-3; d_call: .; v_call: TRBV7-8